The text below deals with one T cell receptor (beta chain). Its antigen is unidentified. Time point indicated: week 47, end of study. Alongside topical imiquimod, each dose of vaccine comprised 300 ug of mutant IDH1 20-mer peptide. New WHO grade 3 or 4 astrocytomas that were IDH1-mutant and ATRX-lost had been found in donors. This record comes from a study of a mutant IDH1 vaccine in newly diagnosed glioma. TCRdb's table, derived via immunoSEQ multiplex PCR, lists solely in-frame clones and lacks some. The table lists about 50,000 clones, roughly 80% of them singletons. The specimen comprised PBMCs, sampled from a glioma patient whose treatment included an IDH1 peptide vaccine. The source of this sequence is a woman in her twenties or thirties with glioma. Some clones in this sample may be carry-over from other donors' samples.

CDR3: CASLRGAASSGNTIYF. CDR3 sequence (DNA): TGTGCCAGCCTGAGGGGGGCCGCGAGCTCTGGAAACACCATATATTTT. The genes are TRBV19 and TRBJ1-3, with TRBD1 as a possible D gene (6 bases). This CDR3 is 16 amino acids long. The V gene lost 9 bases and the J gene lost 0 bases, with 18 bases spanning the gap. From germline, CDR1 is LNHDA and CDR2 SQIVND (reference sequence). Using reference TRBV19 and TRBJ1-3 for the parts outside the CDR3, the full variable domain is DGGITQSPKYLFRKEGQNVTLSCEQNLNHDAMYWYRQDPGQGLRLIYYSQIVNDFQKGDIAEGYSVSREKKESFPLTVTSAQKNPTAFYLCASLRGAASSGNTIYFGEGSWLTVV.